The sequence of this TCR beta chain was determined in a study of shared clonotypes between healthy human individuals. Measured with immunoSEQ multiplex PCR; TCRdb has only the in-frame clones, and not every one. This sample has about 2.4 million clones; just over 90% occur once, and the top ten carry under 0.15%. Germline V gene data show CDR1 as SGHTA and CDR2 as FQGNSA. The CDR3 spans 15 residues. V was pared by 3 bases and J by 5 bases, with 11 bases between. This clone was picked up one time. Sequenced material: naive CD4+ T cells sorted from blood. Subset of the sample: CD45RA+ positively selected. The receptor's source is a man aged 18 to 30 in good health. The rearrangement links TRBV7-2 to TRBJ1-6, with a tentative D call TRBD1 (5 bases). CDR3 DNA: TGTGCCAGCAGCTTGGGGGGGGTCAATAATTCACCCCTCCACTTT. It codes for CASSLGGVNNSPLHF. The full variable domain, with the rest looked up from reference TRBV7-2 and TRBJ1-6, is GAGVSQSPSNKVTEKGKDVELRCDPISGHTALYWYRQSLGQGLEFLIYFQGNSAPDKSGLPSDRFSAERTGGSVSTLTIQRTQQEDSAVYLCASSLGGVNNSPLHFGNGTRLTVT.